The clone carrying this T cell receptor beta chain showed up just once. The antigen remains unidentified. This sample stems from a study of T cell responses to AZD1222 COVID-19 vaccine. Regarding the study as a whole: The study found Spike-specific TCR breadth and depth rose after two AZD1222 doses.

Clones were sequenced by immunoSEQ multiplex PCR, and TCRdb holds only the in-frame ones, with some missing. The table lists 50,000 to 65,000 clones, 80% to 90% of them singletons, with 6.9% in the top ten. This TCR was recovered from an adult who received the AZD1222 COVID-19 vaccine. The starting material was peripheral blood, obtained 28 days after the second AZD1222 dose.

This CDR3 reads CASSLADNIQYF. The CDR3 nucleotides are TGTGCCAGCAGTTTAGCGGATAACATTCAGTACTTC. V and J are TRBV28 and TRBJ2-4; unclear D gene. Trimming took 2 bases from V and 7 from J, leaving 6 bases between them. Germline CDR1 is MDHEN and CDR2 is SYDVKM. The CDR3 has 12 residues.